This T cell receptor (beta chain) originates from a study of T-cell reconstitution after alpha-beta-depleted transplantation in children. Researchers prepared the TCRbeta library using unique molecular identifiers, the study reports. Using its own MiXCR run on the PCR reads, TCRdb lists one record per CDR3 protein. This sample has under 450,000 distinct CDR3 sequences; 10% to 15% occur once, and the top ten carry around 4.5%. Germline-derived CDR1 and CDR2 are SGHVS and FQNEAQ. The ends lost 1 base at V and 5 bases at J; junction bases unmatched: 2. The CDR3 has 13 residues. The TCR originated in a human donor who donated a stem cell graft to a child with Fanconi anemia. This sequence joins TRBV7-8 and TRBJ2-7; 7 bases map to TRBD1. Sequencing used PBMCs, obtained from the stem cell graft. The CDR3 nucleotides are TGTGCCAGCAGCTTAGGAGGGGGCAACGAGCAGTACGTC. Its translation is CASSLGGGNEQYV.